This T cell receptor beta chain comes out of a study of T cells in Graves' hyperthyroidism and ophthalmopathy (dated by TCRdb to between 2018 and 2021). General notes on the study: Peripheral blood was sampled at the time of initial diagnosis, prior to any treatment. After sampling, hyperthyroidism patients received methimazole starting at 30 mg daily, and ophthalmopathy patients received high-dose intravenous methylprednisolone. An independent validation cohort of around 19 hyperthyroidism patients and about 16 patients who later progressed to ophthalmopathy tested prospective prediction of ophthalmopathy. In addition, the study compared T-cell repertoires in thyroid tissue and in blood from about six Graves' hyperthyroidism patients. According to the paper, TCR Vbeta CDR3 sequencing was carried out on over 130 peripheral blood samples, which came from around 43 ophthalmopathy, 75 to 80 hyperthyroidism and some 17 progressor patients. The approximately 100 discovery patients were divided at random into training and test sets in a 7:3 ratio. TCR V-J signatures able to tell the groups apart were searched for in a discovery cohort of 90 to 100 patients, of whom over 40 had Graves' ophthalmopathy and 57 had stable Graves' hyperthyroidism. On the study overall, not on this receptor specifically: No statistical method was used to fix the sample size in advance, and group allocation was not hidden from the investigators. In validation, progression to ophthalmopathy was predicted by the model with approximately 67% sensitivity and 72% to 80% specificity, a median of around 6.5 months before onset. Most expanded thyroid clonotypes (frequency above 0.001) were also detected in blood, a finding suggesting that blood repertoires may reflect thyroid immune responses. A 13 V-J signature model separated ophthalmopathy from stable hyperthyroidism, with 87.88% sensitivity and around 84% specificity in cross-validation and 80%/75% in testing.

Ophthalmopathy patients had moderately to severely active disease, with a Clinical Activity Score of 3 or more, a NOSPECS grade of 4 or more, and a disease duration of less than 3 months. Any patient with an uncontrolled infection, another autoimmune disease, pregnancy or lactation was excluded. Diagnoses were based on clinical symptoms, serum thyroxine and TRAb, thyroid ultrasound and orbital computed tomography. PBMCs were separated from 8 to 10 ml of fresh peripheral blood using Ficoll-Paque density gradient centrifugation. Total RNA was extracted using Trizol reagent, and RNA quality was assessed on an Agilent 2100 Bioanalyzer. About this clonotype itself: Its recognized antigen is unknown. No much larger clone exists at a distance of one base, and base qualities are not known.

From cysteine to phenylalanine, the CDR3 is 15 amino acids long. Only the CDR3 portion is preserved as DNA: 45 bases, with reading frame beginning at the first base. According to the germline V gene (reference sequence), CDR1 reads SGHAT and CDR2 reads FQDESV. The V and J ends are trimmed by 5 bases and 0 bases, leaving 13 bases between them. Amplification of TCR beta CDR3 regions was carried out from RNA transcripts. The first round of RT-PCR for the TCR CDR3 was performed with the HTBI primer set and the Qiagen OneStep RT-PCR kit. The libraries were constructed in a second round of multiplex PCR and then size-selected and purified. Paired-end sequencing of the libraries was performed with 100 bp reads on an Illumina HiSeq2000. As for how the authors treated the data: Raw data were processed with SOAPnuke, discarding reads with adapters, uncalled bases, mean Phred below 15, or no exact constant-primer or identifier match. High-quality paired reads were merged with COPE v1.2.5, and unique nucleotide sequences were defined as clonotypes. Clonotypes were aligned to IMGT TRBV, TRBD and TRBJ reference segments using MiTCR v1.1. The analysis included only V-J combinations with a frequency above 0.0001, which together covered 98% to 99.2% of the repertoires. The TCS score was defined as the ratio of F50 (clonal expansion) to E x V (chaos), calculated using BLOSUM62-based TCRdist between CDR3 peptides within each V-J. Welch's t-statistics and random forest reduced roughly 500 V-J features to 10 to 15, which were used in a naive Bayes classifier (R e1071). TCRdb itself trimmed the public reads at Q25 with fastp, ran MiXCR and retained productive beta chains. Rows matching on CDR3 protein sequence are summarized as one entry with the most common DNA and genes. The V and J calls and clone size come from TCRdb's table, not from the authors' own analysis. A total of about 290,000 distinct CDR3 sequences appear in this sample, approximately 18% of them only once. The biggest ten clones account for roughly 40% of the sample.

The rearranged chain carries TRBV11-1 and TRBJ1-1; the D gene identity is not certain. The sequencing input was blood. The sequence was collected from a man in his forties or fifties with Graves' ophthalmopathy. In nucleotides, the sequence is TGTGCCAGCAGCGCCCAAGGACGTTTGAACACTGAAGCTTTCTTT. This gives the protein CASSAQGRLNTEAFF.